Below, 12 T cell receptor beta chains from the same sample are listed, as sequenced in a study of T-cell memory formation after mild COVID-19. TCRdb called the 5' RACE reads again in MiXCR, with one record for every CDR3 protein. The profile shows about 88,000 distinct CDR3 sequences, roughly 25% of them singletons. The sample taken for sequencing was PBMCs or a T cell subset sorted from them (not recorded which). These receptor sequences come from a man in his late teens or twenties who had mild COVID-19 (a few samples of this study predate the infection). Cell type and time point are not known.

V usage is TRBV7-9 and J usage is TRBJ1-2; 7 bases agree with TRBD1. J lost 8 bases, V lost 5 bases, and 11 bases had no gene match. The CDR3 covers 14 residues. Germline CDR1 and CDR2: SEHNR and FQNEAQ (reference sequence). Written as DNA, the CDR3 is TGTGCCAGCAGCCAGCCGGGACAGAACCAAGGCTACACCTTC. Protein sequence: CASSQPGQNQGYTF.

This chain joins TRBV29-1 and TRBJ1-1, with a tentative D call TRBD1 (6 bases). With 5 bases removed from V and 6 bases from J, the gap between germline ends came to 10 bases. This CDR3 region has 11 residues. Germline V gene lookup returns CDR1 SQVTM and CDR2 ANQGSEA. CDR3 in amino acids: CSVKRGAEAFF. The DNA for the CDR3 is TGCAGCGTTAAGAGGGGGGCTGAAGCTTTCTTT.

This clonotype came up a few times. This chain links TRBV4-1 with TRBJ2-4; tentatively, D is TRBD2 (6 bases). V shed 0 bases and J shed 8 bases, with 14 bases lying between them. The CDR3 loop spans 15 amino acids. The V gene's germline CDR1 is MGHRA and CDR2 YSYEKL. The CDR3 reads CASSQELWGVDIQYF. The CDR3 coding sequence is TGCGCCAGCAGCCAAGAACTTTGGGGGGTAGACATTCAGTACTTC.

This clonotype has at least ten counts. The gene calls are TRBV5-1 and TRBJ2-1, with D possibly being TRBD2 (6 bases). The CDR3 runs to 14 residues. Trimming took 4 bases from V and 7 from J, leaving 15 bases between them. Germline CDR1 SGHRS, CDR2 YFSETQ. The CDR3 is CASSPPGGGNEQFF. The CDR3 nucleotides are TGCGCCAGCAGCCCGCCCGGGGGAGGAAATGAGCAGTTCTTC.

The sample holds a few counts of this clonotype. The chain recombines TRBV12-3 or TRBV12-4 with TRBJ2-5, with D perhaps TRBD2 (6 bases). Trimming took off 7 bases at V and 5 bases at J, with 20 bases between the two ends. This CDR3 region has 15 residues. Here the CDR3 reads CASTGGTHVRETQYF. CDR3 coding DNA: TGTGCCAGCACTGGCGGGACCCATGTACGGGAGACCCAGTACTTC.

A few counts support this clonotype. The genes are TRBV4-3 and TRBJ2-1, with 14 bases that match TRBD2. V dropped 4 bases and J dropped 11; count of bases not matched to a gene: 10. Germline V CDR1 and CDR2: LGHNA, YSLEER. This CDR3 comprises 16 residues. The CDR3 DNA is TGCGCCAGCAGCCCAAACCTGGGACTAGCGGGGGCGCAGCAGTTCTTC. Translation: CASSPNLGLAGAQQFF.

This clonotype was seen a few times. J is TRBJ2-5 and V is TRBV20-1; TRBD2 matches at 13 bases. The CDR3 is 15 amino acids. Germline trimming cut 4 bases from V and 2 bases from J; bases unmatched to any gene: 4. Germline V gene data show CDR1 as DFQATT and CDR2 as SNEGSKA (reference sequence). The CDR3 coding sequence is TGCAGTGCTACCTGGACTAGCGGGAGACAAGAGACCCAGTACTTC. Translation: CSATWTSGRQETQYF.

DNA of the CDR3: TGTGCCAGCAGCTCCCCCGTGGAGCTGTTTTTT. It specifies CASSSPVELFF. The chain uses TRBV7-9 and TRBJ2-2, with D unclear. The CDR3 totals 11 residues. Germline V gene data show CDR1 as SEHNR and CDR2 as FQNEAQ (reference sequence). V lost 4 bases and J 10 bases, leaving 7 bases between the germline ends.

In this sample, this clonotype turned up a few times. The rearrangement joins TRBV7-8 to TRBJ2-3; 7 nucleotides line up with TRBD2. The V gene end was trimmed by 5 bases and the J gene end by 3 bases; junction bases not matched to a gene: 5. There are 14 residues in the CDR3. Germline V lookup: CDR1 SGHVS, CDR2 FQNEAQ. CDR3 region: CASSRRGDTDTQYF. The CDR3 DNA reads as TGTGCCAGCAGCAGACGGGGGGATACAGATACGCAGTATTTT.

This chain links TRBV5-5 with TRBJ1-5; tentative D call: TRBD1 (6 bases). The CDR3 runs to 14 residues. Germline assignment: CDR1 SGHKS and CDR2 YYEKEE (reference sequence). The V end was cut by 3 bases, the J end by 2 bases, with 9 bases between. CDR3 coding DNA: TGTGCCAGCAGCTCCCCAGGGGGCAATCAGCCCCAGCATTTT. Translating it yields CASSSPGGNQPQHF.

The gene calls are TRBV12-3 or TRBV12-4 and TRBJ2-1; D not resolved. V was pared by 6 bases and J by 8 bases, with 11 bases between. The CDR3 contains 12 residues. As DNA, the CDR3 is TGTGCCAGCAGCTCAGACGTAGATGAGCAGTTCTTC. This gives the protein CASSSDVDEQFF.

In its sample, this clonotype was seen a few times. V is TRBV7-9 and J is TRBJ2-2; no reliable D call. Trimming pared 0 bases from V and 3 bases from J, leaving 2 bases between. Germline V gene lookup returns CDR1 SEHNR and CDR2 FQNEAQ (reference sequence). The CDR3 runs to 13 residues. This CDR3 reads CASSLAHTGELFF. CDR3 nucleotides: TGTGCCAGCAGCTTAGCCCACACCGGGGAGCTGTTTTTT.